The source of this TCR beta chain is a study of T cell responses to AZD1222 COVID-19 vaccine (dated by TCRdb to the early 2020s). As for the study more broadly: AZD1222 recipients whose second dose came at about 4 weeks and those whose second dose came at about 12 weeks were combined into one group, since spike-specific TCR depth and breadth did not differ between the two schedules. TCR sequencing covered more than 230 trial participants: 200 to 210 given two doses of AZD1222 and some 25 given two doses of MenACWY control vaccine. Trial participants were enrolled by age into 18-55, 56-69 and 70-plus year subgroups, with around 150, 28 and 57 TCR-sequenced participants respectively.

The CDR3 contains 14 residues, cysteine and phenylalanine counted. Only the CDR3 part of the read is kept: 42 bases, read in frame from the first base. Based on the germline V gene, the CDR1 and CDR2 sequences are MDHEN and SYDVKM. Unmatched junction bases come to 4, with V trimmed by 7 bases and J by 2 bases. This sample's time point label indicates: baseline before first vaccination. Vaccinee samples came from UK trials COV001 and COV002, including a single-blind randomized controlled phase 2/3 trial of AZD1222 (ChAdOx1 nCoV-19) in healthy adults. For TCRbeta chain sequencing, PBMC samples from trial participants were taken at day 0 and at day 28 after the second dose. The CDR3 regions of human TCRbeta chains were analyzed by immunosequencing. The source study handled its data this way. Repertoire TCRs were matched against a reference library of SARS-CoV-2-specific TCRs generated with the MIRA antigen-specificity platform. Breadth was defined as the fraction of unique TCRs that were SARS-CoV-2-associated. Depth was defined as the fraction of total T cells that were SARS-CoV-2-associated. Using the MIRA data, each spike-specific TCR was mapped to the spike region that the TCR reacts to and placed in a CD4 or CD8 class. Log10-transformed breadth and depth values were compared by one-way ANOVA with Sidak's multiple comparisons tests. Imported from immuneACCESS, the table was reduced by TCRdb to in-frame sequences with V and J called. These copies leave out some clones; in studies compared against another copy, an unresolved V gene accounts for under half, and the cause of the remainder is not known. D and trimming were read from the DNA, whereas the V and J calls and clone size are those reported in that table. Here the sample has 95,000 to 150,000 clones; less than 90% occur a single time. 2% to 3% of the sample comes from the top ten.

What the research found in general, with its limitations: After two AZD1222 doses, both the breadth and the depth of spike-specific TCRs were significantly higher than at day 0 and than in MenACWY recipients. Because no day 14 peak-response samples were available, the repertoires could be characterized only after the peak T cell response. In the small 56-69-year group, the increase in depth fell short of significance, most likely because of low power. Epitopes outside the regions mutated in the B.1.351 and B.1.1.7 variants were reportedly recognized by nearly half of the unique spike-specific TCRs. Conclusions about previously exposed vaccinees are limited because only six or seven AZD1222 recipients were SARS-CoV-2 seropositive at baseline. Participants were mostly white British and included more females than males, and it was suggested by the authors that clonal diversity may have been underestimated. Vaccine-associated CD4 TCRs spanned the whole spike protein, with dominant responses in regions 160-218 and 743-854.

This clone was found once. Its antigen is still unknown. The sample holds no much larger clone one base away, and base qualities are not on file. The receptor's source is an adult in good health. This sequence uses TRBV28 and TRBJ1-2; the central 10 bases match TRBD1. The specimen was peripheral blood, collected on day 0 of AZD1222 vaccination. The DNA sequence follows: TGTGCCAGCACGGGGACAGGGGCGAACTATGGCTACACCTTC. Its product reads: CASTGTGANYGYTF.